This T cell receptor (beta chain) was recorded in a study of cytomegalovirus exposure and HLA in healthy donors. Points from the study as a whole: As immune exposure information, only CMV serostatus was available. A later analysis reportedly identified an Asian-associated ancestry cluster as carrying fewer N-insertions than the roughly 670-donor mean. Per a later analysis, HLA-associated TCR beta chains showed more clonal expansion than other, equally common TCR beta chains. V- and J-gene trimming in TCR beta was tied to a missense DCLRE1C variant by an analysis performed later.

In the case of this clone: Its antigen is unidentified.

A multiplex PCR was run with 60 Vbeta primers and 13 Jbeta primers. Assay used: immunoSEQ multiplex PCR; TCRdb lists only in-frame clones, some missing. The sample contains fewer than 200,000 clones, approximately 76% of which appear only once. V lost 3 bases, J lost 5 bases, and 20 bases lay in between. CDR3 length: 16 residues. Germline V lookup: CDR1 MGHRA, CDR2 YSYEKL. The receptor comes from a man aged 60 to 75 in good health and CMV-seronegative. Input material: PBMCs. The V gene is TRBV4-1, the J gene TRBJ2-7; D call uncertain. This chain's CDR3 is CASSHALDGWSDEQYF. DNA for the CDR3: TGCGCCAGCAGCCATGCCCTAGACGGATGGTCGGACGAGCAGTACTTC.